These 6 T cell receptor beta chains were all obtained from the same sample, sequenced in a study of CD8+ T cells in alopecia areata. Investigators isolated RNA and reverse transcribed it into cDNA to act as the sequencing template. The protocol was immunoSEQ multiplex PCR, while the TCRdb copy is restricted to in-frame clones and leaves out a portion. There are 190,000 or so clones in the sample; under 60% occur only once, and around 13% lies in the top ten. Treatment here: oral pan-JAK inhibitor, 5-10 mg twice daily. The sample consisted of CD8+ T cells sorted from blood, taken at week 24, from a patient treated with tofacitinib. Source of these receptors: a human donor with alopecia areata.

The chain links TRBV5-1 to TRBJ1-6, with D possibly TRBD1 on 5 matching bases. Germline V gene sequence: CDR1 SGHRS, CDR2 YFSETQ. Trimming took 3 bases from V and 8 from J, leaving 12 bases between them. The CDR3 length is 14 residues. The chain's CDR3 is CASSSDNLDSPLHF. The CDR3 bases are TGCGCCAGCAGCTCGGACAACTTGGATTCACCCCTCCACTTT.

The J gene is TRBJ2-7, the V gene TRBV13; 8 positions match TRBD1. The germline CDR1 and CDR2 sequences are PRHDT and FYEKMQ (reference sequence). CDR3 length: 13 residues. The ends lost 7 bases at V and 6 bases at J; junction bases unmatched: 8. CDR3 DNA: TGTGCCAGCACCTTTGGGGGGACAGGCGAGCAGTACTTC. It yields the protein CASTFGGTGEQYF. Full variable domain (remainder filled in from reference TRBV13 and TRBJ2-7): AAGVIQSPRHLIKEKRETATLKCYPIPRHDTVYWYQQGPGQDPQFLISFYEKMQSDKGSIPDRFSAQQFSDYHSELNMSSLELGDSALYFCASTFGGTGEQYFGPGTRLTVT.

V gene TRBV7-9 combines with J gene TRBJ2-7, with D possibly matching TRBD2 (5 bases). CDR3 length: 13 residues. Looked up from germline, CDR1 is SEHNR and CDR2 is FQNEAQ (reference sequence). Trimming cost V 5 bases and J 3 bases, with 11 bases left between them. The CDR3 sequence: CASSLARDYEQYF. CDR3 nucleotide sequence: TGTGCCAGCAGCCTCGCCCGGGACTACGAGCAGTACTTC.

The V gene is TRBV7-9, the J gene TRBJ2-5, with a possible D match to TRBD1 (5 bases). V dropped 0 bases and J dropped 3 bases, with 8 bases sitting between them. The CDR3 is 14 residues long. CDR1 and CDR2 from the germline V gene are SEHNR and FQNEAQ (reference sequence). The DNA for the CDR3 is TGTGCCAGCAGCTTAGCGGGCAGGGAAGAGACCCAGTACTTC. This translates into CASSLAGREETQYF.

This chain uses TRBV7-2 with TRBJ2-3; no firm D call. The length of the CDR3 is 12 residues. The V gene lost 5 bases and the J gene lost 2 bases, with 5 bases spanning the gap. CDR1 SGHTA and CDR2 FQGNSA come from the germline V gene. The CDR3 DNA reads TGTGCCAGCAGCACAAACACAGATACGCAGTATTTT. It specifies CASSTNTDTQYF.

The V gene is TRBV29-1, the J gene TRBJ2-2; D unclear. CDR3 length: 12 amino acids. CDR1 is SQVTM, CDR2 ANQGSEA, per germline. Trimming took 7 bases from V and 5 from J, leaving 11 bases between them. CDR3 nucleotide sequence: TGCAGCGCCTGCGCCCGGACCGGGGAGCTGTTTTTT. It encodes CSACARTGELFF.